This T cell receptor (beta chain) was sequenced in a study of regulatory T cells in long-lasting Graves disease (dated by TCRdb to the early 2020s). For the wider study: Persistent Graves' disease meant more than 5 years of antithyroid drug treatment with TSH receptor autoantibodies that stayed positive. This study used TCR sequencing and RNA sequencing of peripheral blood to compare persistent Graves' disease patients against newly diagnosed Graves' disease patients. The study took place in China and was registered as a clinical trial. A total of 33 samples were covered by TCR sequencing, comprising some 13 persistent and around 20 newly diagnosed Graves' disease patients. Persistent Graves' disease patients in the clinical cohort had taken antithyroid drugs for approximately ten years on average.

The library was generated by multiplex PCR. The reads were generated on an Illumina HiSeq 4000. TCR beta libraries were built with iRepertoire HTBI primers and Arm-PCR amplification of CDR3 regions. Before sequencing, the PCR products went through gel purification. As for the original processing: Across samples, some 62 TRBV and 13 to 15 TRBJ segments were identified and used for gene usage analysis of CDR3 amino acid clonotypes. COPE and FqMerger were used to merge filtered high-quality paired reads into contigs. BLAST was used to align contigs to IMGT TRBV, TRBD and TRBJ reference genes, with CDR3 defined following IMGT. Clonotypes above 0.1% frequency were classified as highly expanded clones. Shannon entropy served as the measure of repertoire diversity, while the Gini coefficient captured V-J evenness. Public clonotypes were defined as clonotypes shared by more than one individual. In TCRdb, the public reads were trimmed at Q25 with fastp and aligned with MiXCR, with productive beta chains retained. Records with the same CDR3 protein are collapsed into one entry carrying the most frequent genes and DNA. For this entry, the V and J calls and clone size follow TCRdb and not the study's own pipeline. Counted in this sample were a few hundred thousand distinct CDR3 sequences; 21% of them appeared once. The ten top clones hold around 15% of the sample.

Broader findings and caveats from the paper: Persistent disease showed preferential use of TRBV28, TRBJ1-2 and TRBJ2-5, whereas newly diagnosed disease favored TRBV20-1 and TRBJ2-1. As a limitation, the authors acknowledged that the small sample size may reduce accuracy. Only the TCR beta chain was sequenced and analyzed. A larger number of public clonotypes was shared among persistent patients (around 2,500) than among newly diagnosed patients (over 850). The study examined only peripheral blood because the primary lesion, thyroid tissue, could not be accessed. Compared with newly diagnosed patients, persistent Graves' disease patients had lower TCR Shannon entropy and fewer highly expanded clones, which suggests clonal expansion.

The label giving this sample's time point can be read as: persistent/refractory GD, antithyroid drugs over 5 years with positive TRAb. For both TCR sequencing and RNA sequencing, RNA was extracted from PBMCs in TRIzol. The diagnosis of Graves' disease followed American Thyroid Association guidelines. The patients came from an endocrinology department in Xi'an, China. Each patient gave 7 to 9.5 milliliters of peripheral blood, collected in an EDTA anticoagulant tube. Ficoll Paque Plus density gradient separation was used to isolate PBMCs, and no further T cell sorting was performed. An Agilent 2100 Bioanalyzer and agarose gel were used to assess RNA quality, and a NanoDrop 2000 was used to measure RNA concentration. From the cysteine up to the phenylalanine, the CDR3 has a length of 13 residues. The entry retains the CDR3 DNA only, 39 bases that are in frame from base 1. Trimming takes 6 bases off V and 4 bases off J; junction bases not matched to a gene: 3.

About this clonotype: Its target antigen remains unknown. Nothing much larger sits one base from this clone, and base qualities are not available.

The sequencing used peripheral blood mononuclear cells (PBMCs), collected when the disease was refractory, from a patient treated with antithyroid drugs. Recombination joined TRBV12-3 or TRBV12-4 with TRBJ1-5; TRBD1 lines up with 7 middle nucleotides. The TCR was taken from a female donor with Graves disease. The CDR3 has the sequence CASRLDRNQPQHF. The nucleotides are TGTGCCAGCAGACTGGACAGGAATCAGCCCCAGCATTTT.